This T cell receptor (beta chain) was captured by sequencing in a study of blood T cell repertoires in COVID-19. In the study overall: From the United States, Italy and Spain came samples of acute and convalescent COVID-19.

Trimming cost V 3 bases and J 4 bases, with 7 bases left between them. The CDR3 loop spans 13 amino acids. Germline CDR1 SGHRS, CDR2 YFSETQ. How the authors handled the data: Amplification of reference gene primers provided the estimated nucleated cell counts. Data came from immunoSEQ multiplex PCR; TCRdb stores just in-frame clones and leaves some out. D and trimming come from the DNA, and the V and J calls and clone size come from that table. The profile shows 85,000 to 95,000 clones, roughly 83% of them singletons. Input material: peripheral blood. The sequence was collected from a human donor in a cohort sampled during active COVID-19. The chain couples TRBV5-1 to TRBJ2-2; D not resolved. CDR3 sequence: CASSSRGTGELFF. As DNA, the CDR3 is TGCGCCAGCAGCTCCAGAGGCACCGGGGAGCTGTTTTTT.